This T cell receptor (beta chain) was profiled in a study of T cells in Graves' hyperthyroidism and ophthalmopathy. Using RNA transcripts as the source, TCR beta CDR3 regions were amplified. The TCR CDR3 was amplified in a first-round RT-PCR using the HTBI primer set. TCRdb itself ran the multiplex PCR reads through MiXCR, one entry per CDR3 protein. The sample includes a few hundred thousand distinct CDR3 sequences, 15% to 18% of them seen just once. This clonotype was seen repeatedly, ten times or more. Per the germline V gene, CDR1 is MNHEY and CDR2 is SVGEGT. The CDR3 loop spans 16 amino acids. Trimming took off 7 bases at V and 4 bases at J, with 20 bases between the two ends.

The genes are TRBV6-2 or TRBV6-3 and TRBJ2-1; D may be TRBD2 (5 bases). Sequenced material: blood. The source is a young woman with Graves' hyperthyroidism. CDR3 DNA: TGTGCCAGCACCCTCGGCCGGGCTAGCAGTTACAATGAGCAGTTCTTC. Its protein product is CASTLGRASSYNEQFF.